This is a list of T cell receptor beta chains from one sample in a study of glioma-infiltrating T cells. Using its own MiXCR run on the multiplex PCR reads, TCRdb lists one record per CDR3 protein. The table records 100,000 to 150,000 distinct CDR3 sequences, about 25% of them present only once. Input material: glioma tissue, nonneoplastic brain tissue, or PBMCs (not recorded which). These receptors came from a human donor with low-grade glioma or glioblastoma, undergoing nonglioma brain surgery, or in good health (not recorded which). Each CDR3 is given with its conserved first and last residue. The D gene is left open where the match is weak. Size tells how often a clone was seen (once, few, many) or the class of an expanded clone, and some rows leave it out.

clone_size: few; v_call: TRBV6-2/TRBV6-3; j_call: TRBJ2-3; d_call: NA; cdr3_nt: TGTGCCAGCAGTTACTCCGGCGGGGGCAGCACGGCAGATACGCAGTATTTT; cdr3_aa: CASSYSGGGSTADTQYF
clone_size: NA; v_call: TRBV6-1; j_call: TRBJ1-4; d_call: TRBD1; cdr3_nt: TGTGCCAGCAGAACCGGGACAGGGAGTGAAAAACTGTTTTTT; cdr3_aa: CASRTGTGSEKLFF
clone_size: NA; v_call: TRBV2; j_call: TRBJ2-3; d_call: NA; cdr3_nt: TGTGCCAGCTCTCCGTCGGCGGGCCCAAGCACAGATACGCAGTATTTT; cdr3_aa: CASSPSAGPSTDTQYF
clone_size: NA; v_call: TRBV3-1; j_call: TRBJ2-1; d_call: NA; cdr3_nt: TGTGCCAGCAGCCAAGGCTGGGCCAATGAGCAGTTCTTC; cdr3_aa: CASSQGWANEQFF
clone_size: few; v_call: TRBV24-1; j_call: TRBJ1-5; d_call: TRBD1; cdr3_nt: TGTGCCACCAGTGGCCCGACAGGGACTCAGCCCCAGCATTTT; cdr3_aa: CATSGPTGTQPQHF
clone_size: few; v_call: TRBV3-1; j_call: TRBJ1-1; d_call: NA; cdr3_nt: TGTGCCAGCAGCCGTGGGGGGCAGGGGAACACTGAAGCTTTCTTT; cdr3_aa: CASSRGGQGNTEAFF
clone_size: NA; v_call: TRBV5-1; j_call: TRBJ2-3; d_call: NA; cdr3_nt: TGCGCCAGCAGCCTGGGATCTCGCGGAGATACGCAGTATTTT; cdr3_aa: CASSLGSRGDTQYF
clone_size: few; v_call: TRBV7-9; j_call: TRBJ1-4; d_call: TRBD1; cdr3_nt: TGTGCCAGCAGCACGTATCCGGACAGGGTCATGGGGAACGAAAAACTGTTTTTT; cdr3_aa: CASSTYPDRVMGNEKLFF
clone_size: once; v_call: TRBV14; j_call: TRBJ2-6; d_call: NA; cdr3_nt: TGTGCCAGCAGCCGGGCTTCTTGGGCCAACGTCCTGACTTTC; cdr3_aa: CASSRASWANVLTF
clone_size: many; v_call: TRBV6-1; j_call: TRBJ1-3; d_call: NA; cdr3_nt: TGTGCCAGCACAGGGACAATCTCTGGAAACACCATATATTTT; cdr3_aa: CASTGTISGNTIYF
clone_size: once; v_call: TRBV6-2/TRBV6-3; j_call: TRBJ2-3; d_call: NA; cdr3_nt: TGTGCCAGCAGTGTCAGGGGTTCCTCAGGCACAGATACGCAGTATTTT; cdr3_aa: CASSVRGSSGTDTQYF
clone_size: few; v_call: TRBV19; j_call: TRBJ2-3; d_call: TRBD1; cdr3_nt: TGTGCCAGTAGTATAGACCCGCAGGGGGCGAAGACAGATACGCAGTATTTT; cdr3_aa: CASSIDPQGAKTDTQYF
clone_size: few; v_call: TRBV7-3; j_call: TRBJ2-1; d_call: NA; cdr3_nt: TGTGCCAGCAGCTCCCTGGCCGCGGGGTCTTACAATGAGCAGTTCTTC; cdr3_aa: CASSSLAAGSYNEQFF
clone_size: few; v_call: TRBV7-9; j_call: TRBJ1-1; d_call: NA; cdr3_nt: TGTGCCAGCGGCGCGGGTTTGAACACTGAAGCTTTCTTT; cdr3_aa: CASGAGLNTEAFF
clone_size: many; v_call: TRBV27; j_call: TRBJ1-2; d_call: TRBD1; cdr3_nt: TGTGCCAGCCGCCTGACAGGGGGCAACTATGGCTACACCTTC; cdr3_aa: CASRLTGGNYGYTF
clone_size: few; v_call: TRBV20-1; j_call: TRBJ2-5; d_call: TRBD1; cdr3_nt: TGCAGTGCAAGAGGGGGCTCTGCCCAAGAGACCCAGTACTTC; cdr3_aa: CSARGGSAQETQYF
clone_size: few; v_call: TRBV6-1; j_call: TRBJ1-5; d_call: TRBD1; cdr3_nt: TGTGCCAGCAGTTTATCCCCACGGACAGGAGGTCGGGACCAGCCCCAGCATTTT; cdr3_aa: CASSLSPRTGGRDQPQHF
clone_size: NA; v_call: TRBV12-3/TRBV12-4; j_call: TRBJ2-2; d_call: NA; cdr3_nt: TGTGCCAGCAGTTTACGACTCGGGGAGCTGTTTTTT; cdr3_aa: CASSLRLGELFF
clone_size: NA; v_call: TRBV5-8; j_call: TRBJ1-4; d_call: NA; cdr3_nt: TGTGCCAGCAGCTTGAACGGAGGAAGTGAAAAACTGTTTTTT; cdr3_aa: CASSLNGGSEKLFF
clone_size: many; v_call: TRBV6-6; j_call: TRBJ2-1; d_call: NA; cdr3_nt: TGTGCCAGCAGTTACTCGGGATCCGGGAACAATGAGCAGTTCTTC; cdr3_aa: CASSYSGSGNNEQFF
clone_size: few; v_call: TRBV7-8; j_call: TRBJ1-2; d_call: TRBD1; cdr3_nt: TGTGCCAGCAGCGCACAGGGGGTGACTGGCTACACCTTC; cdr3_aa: CASSAQGVTGYTF
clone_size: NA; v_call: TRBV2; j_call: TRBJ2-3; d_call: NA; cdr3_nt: TGTGCCAGCAGTGAAGGGACAGATACGCAGTATTTT; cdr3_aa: CASSEGTDTQYF
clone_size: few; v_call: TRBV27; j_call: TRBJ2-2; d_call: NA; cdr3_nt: TGTGCCAGCAGTTTAGCGGGGTGGCAGGGAGGTTTCGCCGGGGAGCTGTTTTTT; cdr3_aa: CASSLAGWQGGFAGELFF
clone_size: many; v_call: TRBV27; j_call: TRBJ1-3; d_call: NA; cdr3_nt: TGTGCCAGCAGCTCTATCGGACAACCTGGAAACACCATATATTTT; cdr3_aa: CASSSIGQPGNTIYF
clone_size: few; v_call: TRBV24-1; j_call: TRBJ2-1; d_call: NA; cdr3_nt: TGTGCCACCAGTGAATCCCGGACACAAAGCTCCTACAATGAGCAGTTCTTC; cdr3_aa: CATSESRTQSSYNEQFF
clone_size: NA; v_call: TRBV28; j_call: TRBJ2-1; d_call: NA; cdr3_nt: TGTGCCAGCAGAGGAACGGGGGTCCCCTACGAGCAGTTCTTC; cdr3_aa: CASRGTGVPYEQFF
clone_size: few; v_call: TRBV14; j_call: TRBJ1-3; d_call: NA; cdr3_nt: TGTGCCAGCAGTCTCATTGGAAACACCATATATTTT; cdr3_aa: CASSLIGNTIYF
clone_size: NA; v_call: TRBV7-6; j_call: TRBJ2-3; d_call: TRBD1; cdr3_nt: TGTGCCAGCAGTCAGACAGGGGGCGACACAGATACGCAGTATTTT; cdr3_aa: CASSQTGGDTDTQYF
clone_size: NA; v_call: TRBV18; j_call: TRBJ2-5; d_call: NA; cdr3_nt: TGTGCCAGCTCACCCTCCAGGGGTCCAACCGAGACCCAGTACTTC; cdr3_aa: CASSPSRGPTETQYF
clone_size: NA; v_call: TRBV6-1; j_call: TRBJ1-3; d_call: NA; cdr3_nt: TGTGCCAGCAGTGCTCGGCAGGGAAATTTTCTCTCTGGAAACACCATATATTTT; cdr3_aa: CASSARQGNFLSGNTIYF
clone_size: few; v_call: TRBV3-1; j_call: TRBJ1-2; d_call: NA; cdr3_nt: TGTGCCAGCAGCCGCGGAGGGGGGTTCGGCTACACCTTC; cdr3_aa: CASSRGGGFGYTF
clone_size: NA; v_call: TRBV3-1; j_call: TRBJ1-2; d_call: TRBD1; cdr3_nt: TGTGCCAGCAGCCCGACAGGGGCCGGCTATGGCTACACCTTC; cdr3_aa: CASSPTGAGYGYTF
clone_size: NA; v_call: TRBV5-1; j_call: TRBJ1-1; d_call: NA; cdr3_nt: TGCGCCAGCGCCCTTCGGAAAGCGGAGAATACTGAAGCTTTCTTT; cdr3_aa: CASALRKAENTEAFF